The T cell receptor beta chain under discussion was sequenced for a study of blood T cell repertoires in COVID-19. V lost 6 bases to trimming and J lost 8 bases; unmatched junction nucleotides: 9. This CDR3 spans 13 amino acids. Germline V CDR1 and CDR2: MDHEN, SYDVKM. Data came from immunoSEQ multiplex PCR; TCRdb stores just in-frame clones and leaves some out. Of 60,000 to 80,000 clones listed, roughly 92% were seen once; the top ten hold about 5.4%. The TCR originated in a human donor in a cohort sampled during active COVID-19. The sample consisted of peripheral blood. The chain links TRBV28 to TRBJ1-2; 7 nucleotides match TRBD1. CDR3 nucleotide sequence: TGTGCCAGCAGCCGATACACAGGGGCGGGCTACACCTTC. It yields the protein CASSRYTGAGYTF.